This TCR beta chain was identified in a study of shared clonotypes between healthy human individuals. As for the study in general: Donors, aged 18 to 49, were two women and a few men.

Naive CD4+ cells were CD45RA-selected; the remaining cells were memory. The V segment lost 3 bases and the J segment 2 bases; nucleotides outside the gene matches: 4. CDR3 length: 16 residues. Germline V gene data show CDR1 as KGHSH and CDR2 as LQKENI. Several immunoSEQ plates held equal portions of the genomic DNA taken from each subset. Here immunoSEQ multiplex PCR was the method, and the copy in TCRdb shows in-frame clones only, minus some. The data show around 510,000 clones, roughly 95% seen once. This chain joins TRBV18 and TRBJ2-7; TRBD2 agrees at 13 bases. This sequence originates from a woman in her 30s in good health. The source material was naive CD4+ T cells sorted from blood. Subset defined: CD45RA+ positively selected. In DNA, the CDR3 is TGTGCCAGCTCACCCCGAGGGACTAGCGGGGCCTACGAGCAGTACTTC. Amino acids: CASSPRGTSGAYEQYF.